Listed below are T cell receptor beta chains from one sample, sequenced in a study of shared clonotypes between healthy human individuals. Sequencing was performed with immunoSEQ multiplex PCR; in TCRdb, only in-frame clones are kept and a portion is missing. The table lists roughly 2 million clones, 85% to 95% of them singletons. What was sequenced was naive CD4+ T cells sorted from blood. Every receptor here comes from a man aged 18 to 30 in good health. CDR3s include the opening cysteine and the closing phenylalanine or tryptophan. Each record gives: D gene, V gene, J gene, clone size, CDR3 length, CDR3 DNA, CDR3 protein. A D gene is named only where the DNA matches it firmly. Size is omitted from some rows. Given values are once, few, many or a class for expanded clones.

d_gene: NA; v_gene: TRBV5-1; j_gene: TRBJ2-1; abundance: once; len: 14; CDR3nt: TGCGCCAGCAGCTTCTCCCGGACTGAATCTGAGCAGTTCTTC; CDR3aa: CASSFSRTESEQFF
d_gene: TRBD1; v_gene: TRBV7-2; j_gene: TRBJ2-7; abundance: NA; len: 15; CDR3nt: TGTGCCAGCAGCTTAGTGGGGACAGGGTCGTACGAGCAGTACTTC; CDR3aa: CASSLVGTGSYEQYF
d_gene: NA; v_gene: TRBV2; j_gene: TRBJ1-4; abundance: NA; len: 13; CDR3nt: TGTGCCAGCAGTGATTGGAGGGGTGAAAAACTGTTTTTT; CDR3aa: CASSDWRGEKLFF
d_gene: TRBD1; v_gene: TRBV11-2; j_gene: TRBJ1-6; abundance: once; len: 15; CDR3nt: TGTGCCAGCAGCAGAGGACAGGGTGCATATTCACCCCTCCACTTT; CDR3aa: CASSRGQGAYSPLHF
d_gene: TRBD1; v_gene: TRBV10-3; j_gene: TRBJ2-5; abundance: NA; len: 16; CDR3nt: TGTGCCATCAGTGAGTCAAGGACAGGGTGGGGAGAGACCCAGTACTTC; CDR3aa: CAISESRTGWGETQYF
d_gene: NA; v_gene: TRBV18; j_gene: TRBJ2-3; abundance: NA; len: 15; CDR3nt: TGTGCCAGCTCACCATCGAGGGCCTCGGGAAATACGCAGTATTTT; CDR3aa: CASSPSRASGNTQYF
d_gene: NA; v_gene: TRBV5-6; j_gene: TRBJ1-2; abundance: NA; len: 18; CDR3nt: TGTGCCAGCAGCTCGAACCCCCCCCGGGAGGGGACTAACTATGGCTACACCTTC; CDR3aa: CASSSNPPREGTNYGYTF
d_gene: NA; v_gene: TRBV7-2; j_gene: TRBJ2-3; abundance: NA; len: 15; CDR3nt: TGTGCCAGCAGCTTAGGGACTACACTCACAGATACGCAGTATTTT; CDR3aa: CASSLGTTLTDTQYF
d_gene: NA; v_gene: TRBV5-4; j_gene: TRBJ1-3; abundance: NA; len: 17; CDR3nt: TGTGCCAGCAGCCCCAGTGGGACGGGAGGCTCTGGAAACACCATATATTTT; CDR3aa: CASSPSGTGGSGNTIYF
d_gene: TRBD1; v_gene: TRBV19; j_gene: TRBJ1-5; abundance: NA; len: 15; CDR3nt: TGTGCCAGTAGTCGGGACAGGGGATCAAATCAGCCCCAGCATTTT; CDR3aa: CASSRDRGSNQPQHF
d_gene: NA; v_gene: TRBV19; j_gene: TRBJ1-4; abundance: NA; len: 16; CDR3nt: TGTGCCAGTAGTATCCAGGGGACACGCCTTAATGAAAAACTGTTTTTT; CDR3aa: CASSIQGTRLNEKLFF
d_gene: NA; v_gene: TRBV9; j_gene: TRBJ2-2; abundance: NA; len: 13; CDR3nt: TGTGCCAGCAGCGTAAGACCCTCCGGGGAGCTGTTTTTT; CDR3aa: CASSVRPSGELFF
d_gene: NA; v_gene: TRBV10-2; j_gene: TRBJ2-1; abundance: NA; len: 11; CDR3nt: TGCGCCAGCGTAGAAGCGTATGAGCAGTTCTTC; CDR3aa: CASVEAYEQFF
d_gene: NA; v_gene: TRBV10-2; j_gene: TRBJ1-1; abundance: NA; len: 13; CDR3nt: TGCGCCAGCAGAATCCAGATCAACACTGAAGCTTTCTTT; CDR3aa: CASRIQINTEAFF
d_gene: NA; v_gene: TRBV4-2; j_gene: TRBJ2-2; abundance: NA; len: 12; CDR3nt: TGTGCCAGCAGCGATAAACCCGGGGAGCTGTTTTTT; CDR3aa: CASSDKPGELFF
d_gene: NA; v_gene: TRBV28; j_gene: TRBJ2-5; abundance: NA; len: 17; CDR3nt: TGTGCCAGCCTCGTGGGAGGGGACAGGTGGGGCGGAGAGACCCAGTACTTC; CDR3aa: CASLVGGDRWGGETQYF
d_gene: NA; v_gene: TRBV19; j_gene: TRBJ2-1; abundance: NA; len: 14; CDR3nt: TGTGCCAGTAGTATAGCGGACTATTACAATGAGCAGTTCTTC; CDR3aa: CASSIADYYNEQFF
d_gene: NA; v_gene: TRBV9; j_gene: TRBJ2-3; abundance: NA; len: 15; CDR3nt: TGTGCCAGCAGCGTAGTACAACTACCTCAGGGTACGCAGTATTTT; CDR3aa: CASSVVQLPQGTQYF
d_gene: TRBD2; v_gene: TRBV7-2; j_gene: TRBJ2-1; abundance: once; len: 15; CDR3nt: TGTGCCAGCAGCCATCGGACTAGCGACAACAATGAGCAGTTCTTC; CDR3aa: CASSHRTSDNNEQFF
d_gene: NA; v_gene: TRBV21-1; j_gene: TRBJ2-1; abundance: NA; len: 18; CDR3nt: TGTGCCAGCAGCTCCAGACTAGCGGGGGAGTCCTTATACAATGAGCAGTTCTTC; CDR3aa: CASSSRLAGESLYNEQFF
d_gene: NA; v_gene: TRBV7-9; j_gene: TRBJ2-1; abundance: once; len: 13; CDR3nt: TGTGCCAGCAGCTTAGTGGCCCCCGATGAGCAGTTCTTC; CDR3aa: CASSLVAPDEQFF
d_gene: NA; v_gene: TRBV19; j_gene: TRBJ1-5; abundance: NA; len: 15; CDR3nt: TGTGCCAGTAGTATAGCGAGGACTAGCAATCAGCCCCAGCATTTT; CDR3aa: CASSIARTSNQPQHF
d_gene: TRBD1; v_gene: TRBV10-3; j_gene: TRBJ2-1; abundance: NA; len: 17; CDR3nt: TGTGCCATCAGTGGGTCGGGGACAGGGACAACCTACAATGAGCAGTTCTTC; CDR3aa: CAISGSGTGTTYNEQFF
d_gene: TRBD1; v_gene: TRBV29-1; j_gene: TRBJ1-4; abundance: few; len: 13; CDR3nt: TGCAGCGTTGAGATGGACAGGGCTGAAAAACTGTTTTTT; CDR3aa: CSVEMDRAEKLFF
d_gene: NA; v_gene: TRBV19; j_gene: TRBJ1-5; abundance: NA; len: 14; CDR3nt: TGTGCCAGTAGTACTGGGGGCCCCGGGCCGCCCCAGCATTTT; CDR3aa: CASSTGGPGPPQHF
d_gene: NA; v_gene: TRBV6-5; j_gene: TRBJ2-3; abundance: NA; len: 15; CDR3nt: TGTGCCAGCAGTTACTCCGGGACTAGCACAGATACGCAGTATTTT; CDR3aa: CASSYSGTSTDTQYF
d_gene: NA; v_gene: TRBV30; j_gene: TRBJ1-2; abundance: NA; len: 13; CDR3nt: TGTGCCTGGAGTGCTGGGGTTAACTATGGCTACACCTTC; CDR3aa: CAWSAGVNYGYTF